Here is one T cell receptor (beta chain) with its context. TCRdb keeps only in-frame clones here, not all; method: immunoSEQ multiplex PCR. The table lists around 80,000 clones, around 87% of them singletons, with over 0.75% in the top ten. V lost 0 bases and J 3 bases, leaving 6 bases between the germline ends. CDR3 length: 15 amino acids. The germline gives CDR1 LNHNV, CDR2 YYDKDF (reference sequence). The source of the sample is a study of OX40 agonist ivuxolimab in advanced cancers. The receptor was isolated from an adult with an advanced solid tumor such as melanoma, head and neck, liver or kidney cancer. The J gene is TRBJ1-6, the V gene TRBV15, with D unclear. Here the sequenced sample was CD4+ or CD8+ T cells sorted from blood, taken in a trial of the OX40 agonist ivuxolimab. The CDR3 loop reads CATSRDKIYNSPLHF. The CDR3 DNA reads TGTGCCACCAGCAGAGATAAGATCTATAATTCACCCCTCCACTTT.